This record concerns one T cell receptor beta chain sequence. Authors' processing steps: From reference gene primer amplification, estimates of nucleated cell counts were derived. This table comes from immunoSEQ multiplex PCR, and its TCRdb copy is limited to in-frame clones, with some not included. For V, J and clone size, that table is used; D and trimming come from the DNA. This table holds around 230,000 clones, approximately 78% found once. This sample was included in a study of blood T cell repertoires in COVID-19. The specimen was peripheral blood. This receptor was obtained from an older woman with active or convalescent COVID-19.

For the CDR3, the DNA is TGTGCCAGCAGCGTAGGAAGTGGAGGGGCTGGAAACACCATATATTTT. Protein product: CASSVGSGGAGNTIYF. The chain combines TRBV9 with TRBJ1-3; tentatively, D is TRBD1 (5 bases). V lost 0 bases to trimming and J lost 2 bases, with 12 bases between them. The germline V gene encodes CDR1 SGDLS and CDR2 YYNGEE. The CDR3 runs 16 residues.